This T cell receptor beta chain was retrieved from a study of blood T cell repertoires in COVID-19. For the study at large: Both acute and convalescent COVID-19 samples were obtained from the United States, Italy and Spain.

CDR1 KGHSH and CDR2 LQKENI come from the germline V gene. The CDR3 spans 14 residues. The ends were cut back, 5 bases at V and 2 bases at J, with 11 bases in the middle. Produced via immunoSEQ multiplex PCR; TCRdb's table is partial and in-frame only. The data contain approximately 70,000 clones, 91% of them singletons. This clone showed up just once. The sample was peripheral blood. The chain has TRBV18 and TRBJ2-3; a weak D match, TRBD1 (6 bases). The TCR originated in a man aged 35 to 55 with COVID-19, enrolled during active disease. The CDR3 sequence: CASSARTDTDTQYF. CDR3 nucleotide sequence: TGTGCCAGCTCAGCGAGGACAGACACAGATACGCAGTATTTT.